These T cell receptor beta chains were read from a single sample in a study of blood T cell repertoires in COVID-19. Sequencing was performed with immunoSEQ multiplex PCR; in TCRdb, only in-frame clones are kept and a portion is missing. The sample holds some 220,000 clones, 75% to 85% seen once. The source material was peripheral blood. The receptors shown here come from a young woman with COVID-19, enrolled during active disease. Each CDR3 is given with its conserved first and last residue. D genes are given only for firm matches. Size is omitted from some rows. Given values are once, few, many or a class for expanded clones.

clone_size j_call cdr3_length d_call v_call cdr3_nt cdr3_aa
NA TRBJ1-5 13 NA TRBV7-2 TGTGCCAGTAACCCGACGGGGGGTCAGCCCCAGCATTTT CASNPTGGQPQHF
NA TRBJ2-7 14 NA TRBV27 TGTGCCAGCAGTTTATCCCGTCTATCCGTCGAGCAGTACTTC CASSLSRLSVEQYF
NA TRBJ2-3 15 NA TRBV4-3 TGCGCCAGCAGCCAAGTGCCAGGGAAGGCAGATACGCAGTATTTT CASSQVPGKADTQYF
NA TRBJ2-5 14 TRBD1 TRBV5-1 TGCGCCAGCAGCCGGGGACAGGGAGAAGAGACCCAGTACTTC CASSRGQGEETQYF
NA TRBJ1-1 12 NA TRBV2 TGTGCCAGCACCCAAGAGGGGGGGAGAGCTTTCTTT CASTQEGGRAFF
NA TRBJ2-1 16 TRBD2 TRBV9 TGTGCCAGCAGCTCCCGTTCCAGCGGGAGGGGCAATGAGCAGTTCTTC CASSSRSSGRGNEQFF
NA TRBJ2-1 15 NA TRBV7-6 TGTGCCAGCAGCCCCCAGCGGGGAGGGGGCAATGAGCAGTTCTTC CASSPQRGGGNEQFF
once TRBJ2-7 16 TRBD2 TRBV9 TGTGCCAGCAGCGTCGGGGCTGGGGGCGGGAGGGACGAGCAGTACTTC CASSVGAGGGRDEQYF
few TRBJ1-1 15 TRBD1 TRBV9 TGTGCCAGCAGCCCAAGGGACAGGGAGGACACTGAAGCTTTCTTT CASSPRDREDTEAFF
NA TRBJ1-4 12 NA TRBV5-4 TGTGCCAGCAGCAACATGGATGAAAAACTGTTTTTT CASSNMDEKLFF
NA TRBJ1-1 14 TRBD1 TRBV7-8 TGTGCCAGCAGGCCCGGGACAGAGAACACTGAAGCTTTCTTT CASRPGTENTEAFF
NA TRBJ2-7 14 NA TRBV5-4 TGTGCCAGCAGCTTGGAGGGAGACCCCTACGAGCAGTACTTC CASSLEGDPYEQYF
NA TRBJ2-7 15 NA TRBV5-1 TGCGCCAGCAGCCAGAGCGCCGGGTTCTCCTACGAGCAGTACTTC CASSQSAGFSYEQYF
NA TRBJ2-7 14 TRBD1 TRBV2 TGTGCCAGCACCGGGACAGCGACTTCCTACGAGCAGTACTTC CASTGTATSYEQYF
NA TRBJ1-3 15 NA TRBV7-9 TGTGCCAGCAACCAAAACACCGTCTCTGGAAACACCATATATTTT CASNQNTVSGNTIYF
NA TRBJ2-1 15 TRBD2 TRBV24-1 TGTGCCACCAGTGATTTTAGCGGGGACTACAATGAGCAGTTCTTC CATSDFSGDYNEQFF
NA TRBJ1-5 18 TRBD1 TRBV7-9 TGTGCCAGCAGTCGATATGGGGGGACAGGCGCCCTTAATCAGCCCCAGCATTTT CASSRYGGTGALNQPQHF
NA TRBJ1-1 15 NA TRBV19 TGTGCCAGTAGTATAGTTTCGTTGTCGGGGACTGAAGCTTTCTTT CASSIVSLSGTEAFF
once TRBJ1-4 13 NA TRBV2 TGTGCCAGCAGTCTGCGACCGGAGGAAAAACTGTTTTTT CASSLRPEEKLFF
few TRBJ2-7 15 TRBD1 TRBV9 TGTGCCAGCAGTCCGGGACAGGGTGGGTCCTACGAGCAGTACTTC CASSPGQGGSYEQYF
NA TRBJ1-2 15 NA TRBV5-1 TGCGCCAGCAGCTCGTTGCCAGGACAGAACTATGGCTACACCTTC CASSSLPGQNYGYTF
few TRBJ2-6 18 TRBD1 TRBV19 TGTGCCAGTATCCTTAGAGGGGGCCGGTTCTCTGGGGCCAACGTCCTGACTTTC CASILRGGRFSGANVLTF
NA TRBJ2-1 17 TRBD2 TRBV25-1 TGTGCCAGCAGTGACGCCCACGGGACTAGCCGTGAAAGTGAGCAGTTCTTC CASSDAHGTSRESEQFF
NA TRBJ1-5 17 NA TRBV7-2 TGTGCCAGCAGCTTAGCGAGGGGGAGGGATAGCAATCAGCCCCAGCATTTT CASSLARGRDSNQPQHF
once TRBJ2-6 19 NA TRBV15 TGTGCCACCAGCAGAGATAAGGTACGGACATTCTCTGGGGCCAACGTCCTGACTTTC CATSRDKVRTFSGANVLTF
NA TRBJ1-6 15 NA TRBV5-6 TGTGCCAGCAGCTTGGGGGCCTTAGTAGTTTCACCCCTCCACTTT CASSLGALVVSPLHF
few TRBJ2-3 16 TRBD2 TRBV27 TGTGCCAGCAGTCCTAGCGGGGGGGCCCGAACAGATACGCAGTATTTT CASSPSGGARTDTQYF
NA TRBJ1-1 18 NA TRBV27 TGTGCCAGCAGGGCAAGGACAGATTTATTGGTGGGGAACACTGAAGCTTTCTTT CASRARTDLLVGNTEAFF
NA TRBJ2-3 18 TRBD2 TRBV7-2 TGTGCCAGCAGCCTGCGGGGAGGGTCAGCGGGAAGCACAGATACGCAGTATTTT CASSLRGGSAGSTDTQYF
NA TRBJ2-7 15 NA TRBV11-2 TGTGCCAGCAGCTCCCTTCAGACAGTAGCCTACGAGCAGTACTTC CASSSLQTVAYEQYF
NA TRBJ2-1 15 NA TRBV25-1 TGTGCCAGCAGTGGGGACTTACGCTCCTACAATGAGCAGTTCTTC CASSGDLRSYNEQFF
NA TRBJ2-3 14 NA TRBV5-6 TGTGCCAGCAGCCCCCGTCCGGGGGTGGCTACGCAGTATTTT CASSPRPGVATQYF
NA TRBJ1-1 8 NA TRBV20-1 TGCAGTGCTCTTGAAGCTTTCTTT CSALEAFF
NA TRBJ2-3 14 NA TRBV9 TGTGCCAGCAGCGTAGACGGTAGCACAGATACGCAGTATTTT CASSVDGSTDTQYF
once TRBJ1-1 14 NA TRBV6-2/TRBV6-3 TGTGCCAGCAGTTACGTCCCAGGGAACACTGAAGCTTTCTTT CASSYVPGNTEAFF
NA TRBJ2-5 13 NA TRBV6-5 TGTGCCAGCACCGCGACAGTAAGGGAGACCCAGTACTTC CASTATVRETQYF
NA TRBJ2-1 20 TRBD2 TRBV6-2/TRBV6-3 TGTGCCAGCAGGCCTTGGATTTCGGCGGGGGGGCAGATGGTCTACAATGAGCAGTTCTTC CASRPWISAGGQMVYNEQFF
NA TRBJ2-1 13 NA TRBV11-2 TGTGCCAGCAGCTTAGTGAGTCGCAATGAGCAGTTCTTC CASSLVSRNEQFF
NA TRBJ2-3 14 NA TRBV7-9 TGTGCCAGCAGCTTCCCTCAGGGTAGAGGTACGCAGTATTTT CASSFPQGRGTQYF
NA TRBJ2-7 13 TRBD1 TRBV6-1 TGTGCCAGCAGTGAAGCCGGGACAGCTTTGCAGTACTTC CASSEAGTALQYF
NA TRBJ2-1 15 TRBD2 TRBV6-2/TRBV6-3 TGTGCCAGCAGCCAGGGCGGGGGGGTTCTCAATGAGCAGTTCTTC CASSQGGGVLNEQFF
NA TRBJ1-2 13 NA TRBV5-6 TGTGCCAGCAGCTTGGCCGGGGGAGGTGGCTACACCTTC CASSLAGGGGYTF
few TRBJ1-1 13 NA TRBV5-1 TGCGCCAGCAGCTTGGGGCTGAACACTGAAGCTTTCTTT CASSLGLNTEAFF
NA TRBJ1-2 13 NA TRBV25-1 TGTGCCAGTGGCGAGTCGGAGAGGTATGGCTACACCTTC CASGESERYGYTF
few TRBJ1-1 19 NA TRBV13 TGTGCCAGCAGCTCAACCCCGGGGGTTTTTGATACCATGAACACTGAAGCTTTCTTT CASSSTPGVFDTMNTEAFF
NA TRBJ1-5 17 NA TRBV6-2/TRBV6-3 TGTGCCAGCAGTTTGACTCTAACAGGGTTGGGGGATCAGCCCCAGCATTTT CASSLTLTGLGDQPQHF
NA TRBJ2-5 17 NA TRBV5-1 TGCGCCAGCAGCGTCGGACTATCAGTGAATTCTGGAGAGACCCAGTACTTC CASSVGLSVNSGETQYF
NA TRBJ2-7 12 NA TRBV12-3/TRBV12-4 TGTGCCAGCAGTTTGGAAGGAGGCGAGCAGTACTTC CASSLEGGEQYF
NA TRBJ2-3 17 TRBD2 TRBV7-2 TGTGCCAGCAGCTTAGTAAGCGGGGGGAGTCCCACAGATACGCAGTATTTT CASSLVSGGSPTDTQYF
NA TRBJ2-7 13 NA TRBV11-2 TGTGCCAGCAGCTTAGGAACTGACTACGAGCAGTACTTC CASSLGTDYEQYF
NA TRBJ2-3 15 NA TRBV24-1 TGTGCCACCAGTCATAGTGCAAGGGGATCAGATACGCAGTATTTT CATSHSARGSDTQYF
once TRBJ2-7 20 TRBD2 TRBV4-2 TGTGCCAGCAGCCAAGAGGGGGTTGTCGTATCGGGACTAGCGGTCTACGAGCAGTACTTC CASSQEGVVVSGLAVYEQYF
NA TRBJ1-2 17 TRBD1 TRBV3-1/TRBV3-2 TGTGCCAGCAGCCAAGATGTGGGGGGGACAGGGATTTTCGGCTACACCTTC CASSQDVGGTGIFGYTF
NA TRBJ2-1 15 TRBD2 TRBV27 TGTGCCAGCAGTCTTACTAGCGGGAGGGAAGGTGAGCAGTTCTTC CASSLTSGREGEQFF
NA TRBJ2-7 15 NA TRBV21-1 TGTGCCAGCACGAAAGGAGGGACTAGCGGTTACGAGCAGTACTTC CASTKGGTSGYEQYF